The TCR beta chain described here comes from a study of T cell responses to AZD1222 COVID-19 vaccine. Sequencing was performed with immunoSEQ multiplex PCR; in TCRdb, only in-frame clones are kept and a portion is missing. Altogether about 120,000 clones are present, 70% to 90% being singletons, with the ten largest covering 2.4%. V shed 3 bases, J shed 3 bases, and the junction held 2 bases outside the gene matches. CDR3 length equals 13 residues. Germline lookup yields CDR1 KGHSH and CDR2 LQKENI. The chain is built from TRBV18 and TRBJ2-7; 7 nucleotides agree with TRBD1. The sequences come from peripheral blood, collected on day 0 of AZD1222 vaccination. This TCR came from an adult in good health. The CDR3: CASSPDRVYEQYF. In DNA, the CDR3 is TGTGCCAGCTCACCCGACAGGGTCTACGAGCAGTACTTC. The full variable domain, in which reference TRBV18 and TRBJ2-7 provide the parts outside the CDR3, is NAGVMQNPRHLVRRRGQEARLRCSPMKGHSHVYWYRQLPEEGLKFMVYLQKENIIDESGMPKERFSAEFPKEGPSILRIQQVVRGDSAAYFCASSPDRVYEQYFGPGTRLTVT.